Shown below are 19 T cell receptor beta chains from a single sample sequenced in a study of blood T cells in healthy people across ages. A second PCR, run for about 7 to 11 cycles, used a sample-barcoded 5' primer plus a J-beta primer mix. TCRdb processed the 5' RACE reads anew with MiXCR; each CDR3 protein has one entry. The table lists around 990,000 distinct CDR3 sequences, roughly two fifths of them singletons, with less than 15% in the top ten. Sequenced sample: blood. Every receptor here comes from a man aged 18 to 35 in good health.

The rearrangement links TRBV12-3 or TRBV12-4 to TRBJ2-1; D is unresolved. The CDR3 covers 10 residues. The V and J ends lost 8 bases and 7 bases respectively, with 6 bases between them. CDR3 bases: TGTGCCAGCGTACCTAATGAGCAGTTCTTC. This gives the protein CASVPNEQFF.

The chain has TRBV10-3 and TRBJ2-3, with D tentatively TRBD2 (5 bases). The V gene's germline CDR1 is ENHRY and CDR2 SYGVKD. V was pared by 4 bases and J by 1 base, with 12 bases between. The CDR3 runs 15 residues. Here the CDR3 DNA reads TGTGCCATCAGTGGCGGAGGCCGAGGCACAGATACGCAGTATTTT. Its protein is CAISGGGRGTDTQYF.

The chain is built from TRBV7-3 and TRBJ2-2; no firm D call. V lost 5 bases and J lost 4, with 17 bases in between. Germline CDR1 is SGHTA and CDR2 is FQGTGA. The CDR3 has 16 residues. CDR3 loop: CASSLLAGWSTGELFF. The DNA for the CDR3 is TGTGCCAGCAGCCTCCTTGCAGGTTGGAGCACCGGGGAGCTGTTTTTT.

The chain recombines TRBV20-1 with TRBJ2-1; D tentatively fits TRBD1 or TRBD2 (5 bases each). This CDR3 has 11 amino acids. Germline CDR1 DFQATT, CDR2 SNEGSKA (reference sequence). V gave up 5 bases and J gave up 12 bases, with 14 bases separating them. The CDR3 spells CSARGPPGQFF. The DNA for the CDR3 is TGCAGTGCTCGGGGCCCTCCCGGGCAGTTCTTC.

The chain recombines TRBV7-9 with TRBJ2-1; 8 bases fit TRBD1. The CDR3 is 15 amino acids. The junction had 11 bases not matched to a gene; V was cut back by 5 bases and J by 8 bases. Germline values: CDR1 SEHNR, CDR2 FQNEAQ (reference sequence). The CDR3 nucleotides read TGTGCCAGCAGCCCCGGACAGGGTGGGGTGTATGAGCAGTTCTTC. Translating gives CASSPGQGGVYEQFF.

As regards this clonotype: The junction shows a germline mismatch at one end, possibly a read error. The V gene is TRBV7-7, the J gene TRBJ2-1, with D perhaps given as TRBD1 or TRBD2 (5 bases each). CDR1 is SSHAT, CDR2 FNYEAQ, per germline (reference sequence). The CDR3 spans 14 residues. The CDR3: CASSARDGDNEQFF. CDR3 coding DNA: TGTGCTAGCAGCGCCCGGGACGGAGACAATGAGCAGTTCTTC.

This clonotype has just a few counts. The chain combines TRBV6-5 with TRBJ2-3; D possibly corresponds to TRBD2 (6 bases). CDR1 and CDR2 from the germline V gene are MNHEY and SVGAGI. The CDR3 extends over 13 amino acids. Trimming pared 8 bases from V and 10 bases from J, leaving 19 bases between. The chain's CDR3 is CASRPPGVDAQYF. CDR3 DNA: TGTGCCAGCCGTCCGCCGGGGGTTGATGCGCAGTATTTT.

V usage is TRBV7-6 and J usage is TRBJ1-2, with 11 bases identical to TRBD1. This CDR3 region has 16 residues. J lost 4 bases, V lost 3 bases, and 7 bases had no gene match. CDR1 is SGHVS, CDR2 FNYEAQ, per germline. Here the CDR3 reads CASSFLRTGGSYGYTF. CDR3 DNA sequence: TGTGCCAGCAGCTTCCTAAGGACAGGGGGCAGCTATGGCTACACCTTC.

As for this clonotype: At one end, the junction sequence differs from germline, possibly due to a read error. The chain links TRBV20-1 to TRBJ2-5, with a weak D call TRBD2 (6 bases). There are 11 residues in the CDR3. Germline CDR1 is DFQATT and CDR2 is SNEGSKA (reference sequence). Here the CDR3 reads CSASGQETLYF. The DNA of the CDR3 is TGCAGTGCGAGCGGGCAAGAGACCCTGTACTTC.

J is TRBJ1-6 and V is TRBV6-6; D is undetermined. Per germline, CDR1 MNHNY and CDR2 SVGAGI (reference sequence). Trimming took 8 bases from V and 7 from J, leaving 9 bases between them. CDR3 length: 12 residues. CDR3 bases: TGTGCCAGCGGCGAAGGGAATTCACCCCTCCACTTT. Translating gives CASGEGNSPLHF.

This clonotype has more than one count but fewer than ten. The V call is TRBV29-1, the J call TRBJ2-1; D unclear. The CDR3 consists of 14 residues. Germline CDR1 reads SQVTM; CDR2 reads ANQGSEA. The V end was cut by 8 bases, the J end by 0 bases, with 14 bases between. CDR3 residues: CSPHGKGSYNEQFF. The DNA for the CDR3 is TGCAGCCCCCATGGGAAGGGCTCCTACAATGAGCAGTTCTTC.

The CDR3 is CASSQEPRGGNEKLFF. The CDR3 DNA reads TGTGCCAGCAGCCAAGAACCCAGGGGAGGTAATGAAAAACTGTTTTTT. This rearrangement joins TRBV4-2 to TRBJ1-4, with D tentatively TRBD1 (6 bases). CDR1 is LGHNA and CDR2 is YNFKEQ in the germline V gene. Deletions cut 0 bases from V and 4 bases from J, with 12 bases between. The CDR3 length is 16 residues.

Only a few counts were recorded for this clonotype. This chain connects TRBV7-2 to TRBJ1-5, with D hard to call. CDR3 length: 14 residues. Germline loops: CDR1 SGHTA, CDR2 FQGNSA. Between the trimmed V and J ends, which lost 1 base and 2 bases, there was a span of 6 bases. The CDR3 here is CASSLGFGNQPQHF. In DNA form, the CDR3 reads TGTGCCAGCAGCTTAGGTTTCGGCAATCAGCCCCAGCATTTT.

This clonotype was seen at least ten times. V gene TRBV7-8 combines with J gene TRBJ2-3; the D gene could be TRBD1 or TRBD2 (5 bases each). Germline CDR1 reads SGHVS; CDR2 reads FQNEAQ. The CDR3 sequence is 15 residues long. Trimming removed 4 bases from V and 4 bases from J, with 15 bases in between. The CDR3 nucleotides read TGTGCCAGCAGCTCCACTGGGGGAGCACCAGATACGCAGTATTTT. It encodes CASSSTGGAPDTQYF.

The gene calls are TRBV7-2 and TRBJ2-7; D unresolved. Judging by the DNA end, TRBJ2-4 fits better; the J call may be wrong. CDR3 size: 13 residues. Germline V gene sequence: CDR1 SGHTA, CDR2 FQGNSA. The CDR3 spells CASSLALLNIQYF. DNA of the CDR3: TGTGCCAGCAGCTTGGCCTTGTTGAACATTCAGTACTTC.

The chain combines TRBV30 with TRBJ1-2; D is unclear. This CDR3 comprises 14 residues. V was clipped by 3 bases and J by 0 bases, with 11 bases between them. CDR1 is GTSNPN and CDR2 is SVGIG in the germline V gene (reference sequence). The CDR3 DNA reads as TGTGCCTGGAGCCTACGACGGGCTAACTATGGCTACACCTTC. Protein sequence: CAWSLRRANYGYTF. Filled out from reference TRBV30 and TRBJ1-2, the complete variable domain reads SQTIHQWPATLVQPVGSPLSLECTVEGTSNPNLYWYRQAAGRGLQLLFYSVGIGQISSEVPQNLSASRPQDRQFILSSKKLLLSDSGFYLCAWSLRRANYGYTFGSGTRLTVV.

The chain couples TRBV29-1 to TRBJ2-5, with 9 bases identical to TRBD2. CDR1 SQVTM and CDR2 ANQGSEA come from the germline V gene. V shed 1 base and J 11 bases; nucleotides not matched to a gene: 17. The CDR3 has 16 amino acids. The CDR3 sequence is CSVEGQAGGSYNEQYF. The CDR3 bases are TGCAGCGTTGAAGGCCAAGCGGGGGGCTCCTACAATGAGCAGTACTTC.

The genes are TRBV27 and TRBJ1-6; 9 bases are shared with TRBD1. This CDR3 has 16 residues. V dropped 4 bases and J dropped 8; count of bases not matched to a gene: 9. CDR1 MNHEY and CDR2 SMNVEV come from the germline V gene (reference sequence). The CDR3 nucleotides are TGTGCCAGCAGTTCACAGGGGGCTAAGGGTGATTCACCCCTCCACTTT. Protein: CASSSQGAKGDSPLHF.

This clonotype was picked up one time. The V and J genes are TRBV18 and TRBJ1-1; D unclear. Germline CDR1 is KGHSH and CDR2 is LQKENI. The CDR3 loop spans 16 amino acids. V lost 1 base, J lost 0 bases, and 12 bases lay in between. As DNA, the CDR3 is TGTGCCAGCTCACCACTGACACATGGAATGAACACTGAAGCTTTCTTT. Its protein product is CASSPLTHGMNTEAFF.